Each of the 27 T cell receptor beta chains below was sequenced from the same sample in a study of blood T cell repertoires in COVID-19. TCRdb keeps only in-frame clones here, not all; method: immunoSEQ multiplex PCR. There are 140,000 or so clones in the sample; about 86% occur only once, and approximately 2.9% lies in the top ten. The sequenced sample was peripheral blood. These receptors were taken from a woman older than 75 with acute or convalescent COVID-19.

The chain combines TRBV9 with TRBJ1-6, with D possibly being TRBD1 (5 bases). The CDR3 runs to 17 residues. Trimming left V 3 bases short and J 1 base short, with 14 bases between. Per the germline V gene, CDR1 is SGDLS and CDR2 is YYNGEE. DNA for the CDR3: TGTGCCAGCAGCGGGGTTCGGGGGAGGTCCTATAATTCACCCCTCCACTTT. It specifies CASSGVRGRSYNSPLHF.

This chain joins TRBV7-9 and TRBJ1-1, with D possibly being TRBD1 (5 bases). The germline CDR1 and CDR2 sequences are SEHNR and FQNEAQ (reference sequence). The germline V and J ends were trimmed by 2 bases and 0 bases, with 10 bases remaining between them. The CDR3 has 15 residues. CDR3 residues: CASSLIGGMNTEAFF. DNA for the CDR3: TGTGCCAGCAGCTTAATCGGGGGTATGAACACTGAAGCTTTCTTT.

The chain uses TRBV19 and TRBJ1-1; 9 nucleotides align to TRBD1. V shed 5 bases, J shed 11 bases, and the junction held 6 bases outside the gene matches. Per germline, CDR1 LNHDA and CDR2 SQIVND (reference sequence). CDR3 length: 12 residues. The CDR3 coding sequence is TGTGCCAGTAGTCCGGGGGACAGGGACGCTTTCTTT. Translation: CASSPGDRDAFF.

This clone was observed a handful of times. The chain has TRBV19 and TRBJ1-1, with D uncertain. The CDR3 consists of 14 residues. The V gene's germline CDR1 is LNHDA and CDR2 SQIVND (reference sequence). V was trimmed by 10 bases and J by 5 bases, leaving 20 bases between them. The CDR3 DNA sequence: TGTGCCATCAAACCTAGAGGTTTTGGGACTGAAGCTTTCTTT. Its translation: CAIKPRGFGTEAFF.

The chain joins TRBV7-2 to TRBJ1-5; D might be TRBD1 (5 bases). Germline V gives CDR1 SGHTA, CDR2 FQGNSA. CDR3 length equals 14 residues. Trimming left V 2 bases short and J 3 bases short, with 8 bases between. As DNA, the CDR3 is TGTGCCAGCAGCTTAAACAGGCTCAATCAGCCCCAGCATTTT. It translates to CASSLNRLNQPQHF.

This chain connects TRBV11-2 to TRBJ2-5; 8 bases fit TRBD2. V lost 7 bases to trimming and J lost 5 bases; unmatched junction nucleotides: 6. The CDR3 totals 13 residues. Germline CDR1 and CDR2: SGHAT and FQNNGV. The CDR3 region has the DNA TGTGCCAGCACGGGGGCTAGCGGGGAGACCCAGTACTTC. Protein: CASTGASGETQYF.

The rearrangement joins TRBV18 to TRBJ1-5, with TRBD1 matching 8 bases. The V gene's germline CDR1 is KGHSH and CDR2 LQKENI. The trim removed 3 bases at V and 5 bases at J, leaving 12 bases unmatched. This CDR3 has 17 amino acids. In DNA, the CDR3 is TGTGCCAGCTCACCCCGTACAGGACAGGGAGGGGATCAGCCCCAGCATTTT. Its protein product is CASSPRTGQGGDQPQHF.

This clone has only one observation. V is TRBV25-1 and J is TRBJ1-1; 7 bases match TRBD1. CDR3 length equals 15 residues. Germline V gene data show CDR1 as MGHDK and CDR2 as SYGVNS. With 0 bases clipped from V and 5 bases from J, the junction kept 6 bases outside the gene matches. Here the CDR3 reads CASSEYPQGETEAFF. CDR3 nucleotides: TGTGCCAGCAGTGAATATCCCCAGGGGGAGACTGAAGCTTTCTTT.

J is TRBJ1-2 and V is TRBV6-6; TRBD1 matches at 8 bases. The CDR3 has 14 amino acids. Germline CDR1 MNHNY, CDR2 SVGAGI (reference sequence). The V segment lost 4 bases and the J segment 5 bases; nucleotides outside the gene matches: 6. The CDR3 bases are TGTGCCAGCAGTTTATCGGGACAGGTATATGGCTACACCTTC. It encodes CASSLSGQVYGYTF.

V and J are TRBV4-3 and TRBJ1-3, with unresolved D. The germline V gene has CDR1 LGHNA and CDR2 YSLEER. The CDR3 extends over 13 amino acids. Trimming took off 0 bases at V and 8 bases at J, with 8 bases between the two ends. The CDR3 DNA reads TGCGCCAGCAGCCAAGATACACGTGACACCATATATTTT. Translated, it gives CASSQDTRDTIYF.

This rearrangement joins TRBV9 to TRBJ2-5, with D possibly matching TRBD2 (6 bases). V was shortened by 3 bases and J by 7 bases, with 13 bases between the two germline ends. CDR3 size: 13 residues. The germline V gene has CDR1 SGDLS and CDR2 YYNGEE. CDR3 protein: CASSAAGRVTQYF. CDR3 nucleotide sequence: TGTGCCAGCAGCGCGGCGGGGAGAGTGACCCAGTACTTC.

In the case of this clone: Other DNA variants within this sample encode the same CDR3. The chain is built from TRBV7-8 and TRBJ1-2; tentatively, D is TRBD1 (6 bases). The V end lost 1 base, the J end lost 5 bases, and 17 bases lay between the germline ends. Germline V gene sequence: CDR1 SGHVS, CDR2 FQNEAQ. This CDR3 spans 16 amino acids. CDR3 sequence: CASSLVFTGPSYGYTF. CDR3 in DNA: TGTGCCAGCAGCTTAGTGTTTACAGGGCCGAGTTATGGCTACACCTTC.

In DNA form, the CDR3 reads TGTGCCAGCAGCCTAGCCAGACGAGGGAATGAGCAGTTCTTC. This gives the protein CASSLARRGNEQFF. The chain employs TRBV5-6 and TRBJ2-1, with TRBD2 as a possible D gene (5 bases). CDR3 size: 14 residues. V was trimmed by 4 bases and J by 7 bases, leaving 15 bases between them. CDR1 SGHDT and CDR2 YYEEEE come from the germline V gene.

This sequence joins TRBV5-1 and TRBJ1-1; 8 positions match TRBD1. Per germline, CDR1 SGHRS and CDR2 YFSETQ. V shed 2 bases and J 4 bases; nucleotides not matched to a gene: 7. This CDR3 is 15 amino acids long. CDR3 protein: CASSFSPGQVTEAFF. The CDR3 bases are TGCGCCAGCAGCTTTTCTCCGGGACAGGTCACTGAAGCTTTCTTT.

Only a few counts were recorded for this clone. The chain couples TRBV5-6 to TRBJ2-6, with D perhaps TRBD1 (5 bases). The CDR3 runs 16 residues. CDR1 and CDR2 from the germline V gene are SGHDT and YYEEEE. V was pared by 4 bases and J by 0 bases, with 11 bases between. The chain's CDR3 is CASSDMGRSGANVLTF. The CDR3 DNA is TGTGCCAGCAGCGACATGGGGCGCTCTGGGGCCAACGTCCTGACTTTC.

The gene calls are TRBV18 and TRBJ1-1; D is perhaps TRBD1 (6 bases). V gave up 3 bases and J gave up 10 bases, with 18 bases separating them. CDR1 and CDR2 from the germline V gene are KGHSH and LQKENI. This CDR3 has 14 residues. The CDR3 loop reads CASSPSGQSMGAFF. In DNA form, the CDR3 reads TGTGCCAGCTCACCCTCAGGACAGTCGATGGGAGCTTTCTTT. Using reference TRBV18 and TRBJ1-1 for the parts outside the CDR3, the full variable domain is NAGVMQNPRHLVRRRGQEARLRCSPMKGHSHVYWYRQLPEEGLKFMVYLQKENIIDESGMPKERFSAEFPKEGPSILRIQQVVRGDSAAYFCASSPSGQSMGAFFGQGTRLTVV.

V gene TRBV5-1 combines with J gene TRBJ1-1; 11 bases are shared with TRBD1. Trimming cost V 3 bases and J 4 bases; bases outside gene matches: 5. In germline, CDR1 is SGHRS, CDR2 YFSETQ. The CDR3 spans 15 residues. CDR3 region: CASSWAGTGGTEAFF. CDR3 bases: TGCGCCAGCAGCTGGGCCGGGACAGGGGGCACTGAAGCTTTCTTT.

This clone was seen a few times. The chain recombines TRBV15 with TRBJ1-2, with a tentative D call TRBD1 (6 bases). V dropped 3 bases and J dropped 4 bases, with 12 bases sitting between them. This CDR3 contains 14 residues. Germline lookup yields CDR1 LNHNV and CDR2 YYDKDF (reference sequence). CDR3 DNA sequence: TGTGCCACCAGCAGCAGGGGAAGAACCTATGGCTACACCTTC. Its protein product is CATSSRGRTYGYTF.

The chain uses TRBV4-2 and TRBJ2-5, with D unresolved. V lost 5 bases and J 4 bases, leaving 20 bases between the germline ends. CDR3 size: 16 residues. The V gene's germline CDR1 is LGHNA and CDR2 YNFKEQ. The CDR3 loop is CASSEGERQTSETQYF. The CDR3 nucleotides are TGTGCCAGCAGCGAAGGAGAACGCCAGACTTCAGAGACCCAGTACTTC.

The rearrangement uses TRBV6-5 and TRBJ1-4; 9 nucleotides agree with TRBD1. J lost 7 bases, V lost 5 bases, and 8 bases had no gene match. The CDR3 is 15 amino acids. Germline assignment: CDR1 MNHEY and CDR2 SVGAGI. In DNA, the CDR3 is TGTGCCAGCAGTCCACGGGGACAGGGAGTTGAAAAACTGTTTTTT. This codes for CASSPRGQGVEKLFF.

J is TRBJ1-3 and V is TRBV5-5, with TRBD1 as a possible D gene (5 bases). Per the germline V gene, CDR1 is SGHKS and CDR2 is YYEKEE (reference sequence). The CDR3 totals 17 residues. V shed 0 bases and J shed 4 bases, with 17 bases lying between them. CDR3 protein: CASSLEGSGGTGNTIYF. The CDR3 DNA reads TGTGCCAGCAGCTTGGAAGGTTCGGGAGGGACCGGAAACACCATATATTTT.

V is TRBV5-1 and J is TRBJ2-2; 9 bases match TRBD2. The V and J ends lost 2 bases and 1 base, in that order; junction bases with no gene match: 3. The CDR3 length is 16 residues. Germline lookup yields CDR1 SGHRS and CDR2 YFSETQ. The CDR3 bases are TGCGCCAGCAGCTTTTCAGCGGGGGGGAACACCGGGGAGCTGTTTTTT. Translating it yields CASSFSAGGNTGELFF.

The DNA of the CDR3 is TGTGCCAGCAGCTTAAACTCAGGAAGCTATGGCTACACCTTC. It specifies CASSLNSGSYGYTF. The V gene is TRBV7-3, the J gene TRBJ1-2; D not certain. Trimming left V 1 base short and J 4 bases short, with 10 bases between. The germline V gene encodes CDR1 SGHTA and CDR2 FQGTGA. The CDR3 extends over 14 amino acids. Full variable domain (rest looked up from reference TRBV7-3 and TRBJ1-2): GAGVSQTPSNKVTEKGKYVELRCDPISGHTALYWYRQSLGQGPEFLIYFQGTGAADDSGLPNDRFFAVRPEGSVSTLKIQRTERGDSAVYLCASSLNSGSYGYTFGSGTRLTVV.

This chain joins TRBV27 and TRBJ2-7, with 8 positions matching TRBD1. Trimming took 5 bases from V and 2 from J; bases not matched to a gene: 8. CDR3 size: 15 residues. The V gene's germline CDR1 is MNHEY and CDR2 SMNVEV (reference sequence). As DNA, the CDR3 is TGTGCCAGCAGTCCGGACAGGGCGAAGGCCTACGAGCAGTACTTC. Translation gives CASSPDRAKAYEQYF.

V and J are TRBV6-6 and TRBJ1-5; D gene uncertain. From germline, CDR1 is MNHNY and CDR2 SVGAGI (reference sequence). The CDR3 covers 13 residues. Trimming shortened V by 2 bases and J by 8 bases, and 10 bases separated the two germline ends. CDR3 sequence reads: CASSYEGWEPQHF. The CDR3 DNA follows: TGTGCCAGCAGTTACGAGGGTTGGGAGCCCCAGCATTTT.

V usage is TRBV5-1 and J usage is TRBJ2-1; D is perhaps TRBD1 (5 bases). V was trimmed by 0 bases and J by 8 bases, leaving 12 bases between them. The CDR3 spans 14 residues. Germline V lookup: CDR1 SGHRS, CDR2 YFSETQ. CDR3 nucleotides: TGCGCCAGCAGCTTGGAAGGTAGGGGCGATGAGCAGTTCTTC. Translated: CASSLEGRGDEQFF.

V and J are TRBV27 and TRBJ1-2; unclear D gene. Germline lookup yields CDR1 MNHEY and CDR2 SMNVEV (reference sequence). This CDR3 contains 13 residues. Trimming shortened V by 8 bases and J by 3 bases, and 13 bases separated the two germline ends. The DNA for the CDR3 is TGTGCCAGCTCCTCTCGCGGGGACTATGGCTACACCTTC. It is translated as CASSSRGDYGYTF.